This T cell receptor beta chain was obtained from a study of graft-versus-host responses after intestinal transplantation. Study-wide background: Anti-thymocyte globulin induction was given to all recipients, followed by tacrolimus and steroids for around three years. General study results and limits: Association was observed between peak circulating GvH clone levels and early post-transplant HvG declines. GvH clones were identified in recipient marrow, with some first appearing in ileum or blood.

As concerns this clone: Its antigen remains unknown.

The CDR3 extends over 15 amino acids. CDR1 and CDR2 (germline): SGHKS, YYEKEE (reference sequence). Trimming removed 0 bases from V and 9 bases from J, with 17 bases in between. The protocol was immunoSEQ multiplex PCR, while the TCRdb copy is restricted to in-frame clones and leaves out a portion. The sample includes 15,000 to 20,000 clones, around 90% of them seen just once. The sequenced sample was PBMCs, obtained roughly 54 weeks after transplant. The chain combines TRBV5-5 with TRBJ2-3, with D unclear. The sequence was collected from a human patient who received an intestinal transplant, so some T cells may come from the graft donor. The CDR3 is CASSLARGAIGTQYF. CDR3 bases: TGTGCCAGCAGCTTGGCCCGTGGAGCGATAGGCACGCAGTATTTT.